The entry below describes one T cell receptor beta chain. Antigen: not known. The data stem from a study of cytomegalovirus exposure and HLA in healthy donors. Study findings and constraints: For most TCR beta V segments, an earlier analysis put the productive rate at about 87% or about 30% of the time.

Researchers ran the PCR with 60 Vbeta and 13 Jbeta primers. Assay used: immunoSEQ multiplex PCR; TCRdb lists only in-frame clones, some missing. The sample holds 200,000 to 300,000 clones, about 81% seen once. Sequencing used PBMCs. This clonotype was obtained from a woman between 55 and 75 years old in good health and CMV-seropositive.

The CDR3 sequence is CASSPRSGEDYGYTF. CDR3 nucleotide sequence: TGTGCCAGCAGCCCCCGGTCGGGGGAAGACTATGGCTACACCTTC. The rearrangement uses TRBV7-2 and TRBJ1-2, with D possibly being TRBD1 (5 bases). The germline CDR1 and CDR2 sequences are SGHTA and FQGNSA. This CDR3 is 15 amino acids long. The ends were cut back, 5 bases at V and 3 bases at J, with 16 bases in the middle.